This TCR beta chain was identified during a study of T cells in Graves' hyperthyroidism and ophthalmopathy. Study conclusions and caveats: Most clonotypes that expanded in the thyroid above 0.001 also showed up in blood. Prediction of ophthalmopathy progression came a median approximately 6.6 months pre-onset.

This clonotype was observed at least ten times. What it binds is unknown. RNA transcripts were the template for amplifying TCR beta CDR3 regions. The HTBI primer set drove a first-round RT-PCR of the TCR CDR3. One entry per CDR3 protein, called by TCRdb with MiXCR from the multiplex PCR reads. This sample has 450,000 to 600,000 distinct CDR3 sequences, with nearly 20% found just once. CDR1 and CDR2 (germline): SGHAT, FQNNGV. The V and J ends lost 8 bases and 5 bases respectively, with 18 bases between them. The CDR3 totals 14 residues. The gene calls are TRBV11-2 and TRBJ1-2; D not resolved. This receptor was obtained from a man between 35 and 55 years old with Graves' ophthalmopathy. The sequenced sample was blood. This CDR3 reads CASRPRVGSYGYTF. CDR3 bases: TGTGCCAGCCGCCCGAGGGTCGGGAGTTATGGCTACACCTTC.